This T cell receptor (beta chain) derives from a study of CD8+CD57+ T cells in acquired aplastic anemia. The overall study: DNA per sorted CD4+ or CD8+ sample ranged roughly 0.17 to 27.4 ug, averaging approximately 3.3 ug. Regarding the study as a whole: Between the patient and control groups, CD8+ Simpson's diversity did not differ significantly.

This clonotype came up many times. Its antigen is unidentified. Both TCR beta VDJ combination and CDR3 sequence profiling were carried out. Genomic DNA was the template for this profiling. Each CDR3 protein gets one entry after TCRdb re-called the reads with MiXCR. Of some 170,000 distinct CDR3 sequences listed, 47% were seen once; the top ten hold about 1.2%. Patients picked for sequencing had shown CD8+CD57+ cell expansion detected by flow cytometry. As a group, the patients uniformly had severe acquired aplastic anemia. All patients were therapy-naive when blood was sampled. The TCR sequence derives from a human donor with aplastic anemia. Input material: sorted CD4+, CD8+, or CD8+CD57+ T cells (not recorded which) from PBMCs.

CDR3 protein: CASSAGAYEQYF. For the CDR3, the DNA is TGTGCCAGCAGCGCCGGGGCCTACGAGCAGTACTTC. The gene calls are TRBV7-9 and TRBJ2-7, with a possible D match to TRBD2 (5 bases). The germline V and J ends were trimmed by 5 bases and 2 bases, with 7 bases remaining between them. The germline V gene encodes CDR1 SEHNR and CDR2 FQNEAQ (reference sequence). The CDR3 consists of 12 residues.